The 29 T cell receptor beta chains reported below all come from one sample, sequenced in a study of post-analysis software for immune sequencing data. Whole-study results and caveats: Controls showed lower frequencies than patients for roughly 5 TRBV segments, and TRBV5-6, TRBV5-1 and TRBV20-1 were among these.

Each TCR beta cDNA library carried unique molecular identifiers. TCRdb ran MiXCR on the PCR reads and lists one entry per CDR3 protein. The sample has about 400,000 distinct CDR3 sequences, 30% to 45% seen once. The antigens these receptors bind are not known. The sample was blood. These receptor sequences come from a girl aged 10 to 17 with multiple sclerosis.

The chain has TRBV25-1 and TRBJ2-2; the match to TRBD2 covers 7 bases. Germline lookup yields CDR1 MGHDK and CDR2 SYGVNS. V lost 2 bases, J lost 6 bases, and 6 bases stayed unmatched. This CDR3 is 15 amino acids long. In nucleotides, the CDR3 is TGTGCCAGCAGTGAACACGGGGGAGGGGCCGGGGAGCTGTTTTTT. Its protein product is CASSEHGGGAGELFF.

This clonotype was seen a handful of times. DNA of the CDR3: TGCGCCAGCAGCCAAGATGCGGGGGGTTATCAGCCCCAGCATTTT. Amino acids: CASSQDAGGYQPQHF. The chain links TRBV4-3 to TRBJ1-5; the D gene is possibly TRBD1 (5 bases). There are 15 residues in the CDR3. Trimming shortened V by 0 bases and J by 5 bases, and 11 bases separated the two germline ends. Per the germline V gene, CDR1 is LGHNA and CDR2 is YSLEER.

This clonotype was found once. The chain recombines TRBV4-2 with TRBJ2-2; either TRBD1 or TRBD2 may supply D (6 bases each). The CDR3 loop spans 15 amino acids. Trimming took off 0 bases at V and 8 bases at J, with 13 bases between the two ends. Germline assignment: CDR1 LGHNA and CDR2 YNFKEQ. As DNA, the CDR3 is TGTGCCAGCAGCCAAGATCGGGGGCGAGAGGGGGAGCTGTTTTTT. Its protein is CASSQDRGREGELFF.

The chain uses TRBV12-3 or TRBV12-4 and TRBJ2-7, with TRBD2 identical over 7 bases. Trimming cost V 4 bases and J 4 bases; bases outside gene matches: 16. This CDR3 region has 17 residues. In DNA form, the CDR3 reads TGTGCCAGCAGTTCGCCGGGGGTAGCGGGCCCGCAATACGAGCAGTACTTC. Its protein is CASSSPGVAGPQYEQYF.

This chain joins TRBV20-1 and TRBJ1-1, with unresolved D. V dropped 5 bases and J dropped 4 bases, with 20 bases sitting between them. Germline V gives CDR1 DFQATT, CDR2 SNEGSKA (reference sequence). CDR3 length: 15 residues. CDR3: CSARALSTGGTEAFF. As DNA, the CDR3 is TGCAGTGCTCGTGCACTATCGACTGGCGGCACTGAAGCTTTCTTT.

This rearrangement joins TRBV20-1 to TRBJ2-7; 7 bases map to TRBD2. The V and J ends lost 6 bases and 0 bases, in that order; junction bases with no gene match: 5. The CDR3 has 13 residues. CDR1 and CDR2 (germline): DFQATT, SNEGSKA (reference sequence). CDR3 in DNA: TGCAGTGCGCGACTAGCCGACTCCTACGAGCAGTACTTC. Translated, it gives CSARLADSYEQYF.

The rearrangement uses TRBV5-1 and TRBJ2-1; TRBD2 aligns across 10 bases. The germline gives CDR1 SGHRS, CDR2 YFSETQ. Trimming at V came to 3 bases and at J to 5 bases, leaving 8 bases not matched to a gene. The length of the CDR3 is 16 residues. This chain's CDR3 is CASSSYSGGPDNEQFF. The CDR3 bases are TGCGCCAGCAGCTCCTATAGCGGGGGGCCCGACAATGAGCAGTTCTTC.

This clonotype turned up a few times. The chain combines TRBV3-1 with TRBJ2-5, with unresolved D. V shed 1 base and J shed 2 bases, with 11 bases lying between them. The germline V gene has CDR1 LGHDT and CDR2 YNNKEL (reference sequence). This CDR3 comprises 15 residues. The CDR3 here is CASSQGRHAQETQYF. CDR3 nucleotide sequence: TGTGCCAGCAGCCAAGGGCGCCATGCACAAGAGACCCAGTACTTC.

The J gene is TRBJ2-7, the V gene TRBV5-1; TRBD1 matches at 7 bases. CDR1 is SGHRS, CDR2 YFSETQ, per germline. The CDR3 is 13 amino acids. CDR3 coding DNA: TGCGTCAGCAGCCCTGGGACAGCCTACGAGCAGTACGTC. Amino acids: CVSSPGTAYEQYV.

The chain is built from TRBV27 and TRBJ2-7, with 7 bases that match TRBD1. V shed 5 bases and J 2 bases; nucleotides not matched to a gene: 9. CDR1 and CDR2 (germline): MNHEY, SMNVEV (reference sequence). The CDR3 length is 15 residues. The CDR3 region is CASSTGTETTYEQYF. The CDR3 DNA is TGTGCCAGCAGTACCGGGACAGAGACGACCTACGAGCAGTACTTC.

The V and J genes are TRBV5-1 and TRBJ1-2, with D possibly being TRBD1 (5 bases). Germline V CDR1 and CDR2: SGHRS, YFSETQ. The CDR3 sequence is 18 residues long. Between the trimmed V and J ends, which lost 0 bases and 5 bases, there was a span of 23 bases. The CDR3 sequence: CASSLGGAGPSVSYGYTF. CDR3 nucleotide sequence: TGCGCCAGCAGCTTGGGAGGAGCGGGACCATCCGTTTCATATGGCTACACCTTC.

This sequence joins TRBV7-8 and TRBJ2-6; D may be TRBD1 (6 bases). The CDR3 extends over 16 amino acids. From germline, CDR1 is SGHVS and CDR2 FQNEAQ. V lost 5 bases and J lost 0, with 11 bases in between. The CDR3 protein is CASSPDRTSGANVLTF. The CDR3 nucleotides are TGTGCCAGCAGCCCCGACAGGACCTCTGGGGCCAACGTCCTGACTTTC.

This sequence joins TRBV5-5 and TRBJ1-4; TRBD1 matches at 7 bases. Trimming removed 4 bases from V and 4 bases from J; junction bases left unmatched: 7. Germline V CDR1 and CDR2: SGHKS, YYEKEE (reference sequence). This CDR3 is built from 15 residues. The CDR3 coding sequence is TGTGCCAGCAGCCAACAGGGGTTGAATAATGAAAAACTGTTTTTT. It is translated as CASSQQGLNNEKLFF.

The chain employs TRBV20-1 and TRBJ2-1; D unresolved. The germline CDR1 and CDR2 sequences are DFQATT and SNEGSKA (reference sequence). The CDR3 has 13 amino acids. The V end was cut by 1 base, the J end by 6 bases, with 10 bases between. The CDR3 is CSARGYRLNEQFF. The CDR3 DNA reads TGCAGTGCTAGAGGGTACAGACTCAATGAGCAGTTCTTC.

The chain uses TRBV28 and TRBJ1-5, with 11 bases aligning to TRBD1. The V gene end was trimmed by 6 bases and the J gene end by 5 bases; junction bases not matched to a gene: 12. This CDR3 is 17 amino acids long. Germline CDR1 and CDR2: MDHEN and SYDVKM. The CDR3: CASRGQGGWGYDQPQHF. The DNA for the CDR3 is TGTGCCAGCAGGGGACAGGGGGGATGGGGGTACGATCAGCCCCAGCATTTT.

The chain has TRBV7-2 and TRBJ1-2, with a possible D match to TRBD1 (5 bases). Germline lookup yields CDR1 SGHTA and CDR2 FQGNSA. Trimming cost V 4 bases and J 0 bases, with 24 bases left between them. The CDR3 is 19 residues long. The CDR3 protein is CASSSKGRGGGRPNYGYTF. The CDR3 DNA follows: TGTGCCAGCAGCTCGAAGGGGCGGGGCGGAGGCAGACCTAACTATGGCTACACCTTC.

The chain employs TRBV7-9 and TRBJ2-3, with D unclear. The CDR3 is made up of 16 amino acids. Per germline, CDR1 SEHNR and CDR2 FQNEAQ (reference sequence). V was clipped by 1 base and J by 5 bases, with 16 bases between them. The CDR3 DNA reads TGTGCCAGCAGCTTAGAGGTAACAGTTCGGAAAGATACGCAGTATTTT. Translating it yields CASSLEVTVRKDTQYF.

V gene TRBV12-3 or TRBV12-4 combines with J gene TRBJ1-5, with a tentative D call TRBD1 (6 bases). The CDR3 extends over 15 amino acids. V was pared by 7 bases and J by 6 bases, with 19 bases between. DNA of the CDR3: TGTGCCAGCACCACCGCCGCGGAGACAGGTCAGCCCCAGCATTTT. Amino acids: CASTTAAETGQPQHF.

A few counts support this clonotype. The chain carries TRBV7-9 and TRBJ2-7, with 8 bases aligning to TRBD1. This CDR3 comprises 15 residues. The junction had 5 bases not matched to a gene; V was cut back by 1 base and J by 3 bases. Germline CDR1 reads SEHNR; CDR2 reads FQNEAQ (reference sequence). The CDR3 sequence is CASSLVQGAIYEQYF. The DNA of the CDR3 is TGTGCCAGCAGCTTAGTCCAGGGGGCTATCTACGAGCAGTACTTC.

The chain is built from TRBV29-1 and TRBJ2-3; 12 bases are a match to TRBD2. This CDR3 contains 17 residues. The J segment lost 3 bases and the V segment lost 3 bases, leaving 10 bases of the junction unmatched. Germline V gene data show CDR1 as SQVTM and CDR2 as ANQGSEA. DNA for the CDR3: TGCAGCGTTGAGGAGTCCTCCGGGACTAGCGGGACAGATACGCAGTATTTT. It yields the protein CSVEESSGTSGTDTQYF.

This clonotype was picked up a small number of times. Germline is not matched at one junction end, which may reflect a read error. This chain joins TRBV2 and TRBJ2-1; maybe TRBD1 (5 bases). Germline V gives CDR1 SNHLY, CDR2 FYNNEI. The CDR3 is 12 amino acids. CDR3 bases: TGTGCCAGCAGGGAAGGGGTTTATGAGCAGTTCTTC. It specifies CASREGVYEQFF.

To note about this clonotype: This clone may be a read error of a much larger clone one base away. As DNA, the CDR3 is TGTGCCATCAGTGAGAACCAAGAGACCCAGTTCTTC. This encodes CAISENQETQFF. The chain employs TRBV10-3 and TRBJ2-1; no definite D call. The CDR3 has 12 residues. The V end lost 2 bases, the J end lost 13 bases, and 12 bases lay between the germline ends. Germline V gene data show CDR1 as ENHRY and CDR2 as SYGVKD.

V usage is TRBV12-3 or TRBV12-4 and J usage is TRBJ2-7; tentative D call: TRBD1 (6 bases). Deletions cut 1 base from V and 2 bases from J, with 12 bases between. The CDR3 consists of 15 residues. The CDR3 loop reads CASSLVRTVTYEQYF. The CDR3 nucleotides read TGTGCCAGCAGTTTAGTTAGGACAGTTACCTACGAGCAGTACTTC.

This clonotype was seen only a few times. CDR3 DNA sequence: TGCGCCAGCAGCTATAAGGGGGCTCCCACAGATACGCAGTATTTT. Its translation: CASSYKGAPTDTQYF. The chain links TRBV5-1 to TRBJ2-3, with 7 bases aligning to TRBD1. The CDR3 covers 15 residues. Germline V lookup: CDR1 SGHRS, CDR2 YFSETQ. After removal of 3 bases from V and 2 bases from J, the junction contained 6 bases not matched to a gene.

In this sample, this clonotype turned up a few times. J is TRBJ2-1 and V is TRBV3-1, with unresolved D. V was trimmed by 1 base and J by 7 bases, leaving 14 bases between them. CDR1 is LGHDT and CDR2 is YNNKEL in the germline V gene (reference sequence). The CDR3 spans 15 residues. CDR3 coding DNA: TGTGCCAGCAGCCAAGGGGGTGTTGTCCGTAATGAGCAGTTCTTC. Translating it yields CASSQGGVVRNEQFF.

Here the CDR3 reads CASSLAKGAATDTQYF. In DNA form, the CDR3 reads TGCGCCAGCAGCTTGGCCAAAGGGGCGGCCACAGATACGCAGTATTTT. The chain uses TRBV5-1 and TRBJ2-3; TRBD1 might be the D (5 bases). The CDR3 loop spans 16 amino acids. Germline CDR1 SGHRS, CDR2 YFSETQ. Trimming left V 0 bases short and J 2 bases short, with 13 bases between.

This clonotype has only a few counts. The rearrangement joins TRBV9 to TRBJ2-3, with TRBD1 as a possible D gene (5 bases). The CDR3 loop spans 13 amino acids. Germline assignment: CDR1 SGDLS and CDR2 YYNGEE. The germline V and J ends were trimmed by 0 bases and 9 bases, with 11 bases remaining between them. The CDR3 DNA is TGTGCCAGCAGCGTAGTCTACCAGGGAACGCAGTATTTT. Its translation: CASSVVYQGTQYF.

This clonotype was seen at least ten times. V usage is TRBV29-1 and J usage is TRBJ1-5, with D possibly being TRBD1 (5 bases). Per germline, CDR1 SQVTM and CDR2 ANQGSEA. Trimming left V 6 bases short and J 4 bases short, with 16 bases between. The CDR3 spans 14 residues. CDR3 loop: CSVGVGGSNQPQHF. In DNA, the CDR3 is TGCAGCGTGGGGGTTGGGGGTTCTAATCAGCCCCAGCATTTT.

The chain couples TRBV20-1 to TRBJ1-1; D gene uncertain. There are 14 residues in the CDR3. Between the trimmed V and J ends, which lost 2 bases and 1 base, there was a span of 11 bases. Germline V CDR1 and CDR2: DFQATT, SNEGSKA (reference sequence). The CDR3 protein is CSARNILGNTEAFF. The CDR3 DNA sequence: TGCAGTGCTAGAAATATACTCGGGAACACTGAAGCTTTCTTT.